These 7 T cell receptor beta chains came from one sample sequenced in a study of T cell responses to AZD1222 COVID-19 vaccine. TCRdb's copy holds only in-frame clones and misses some; the assay was immunoSEQ multiplex PCR. Of approximately 140,000 clones detected, about 90% appear once; the ten largest clones hold about 3.8%. Sequences were derived from peripheral blood, sampled 28 days after the second AZD1222 dose. The receptors were sampled from an adult who received the AZD1222 COVID-19 vaccine.

This sequence joins TRBV30 and TRBJ1-6; D is undetermined. CDR3 size: 11 residues. Between the trimmed V and J ends, which lost 6 bases and 10 bases, there was a span of 10 bases. The germline gives CDR1 GTSNPN, CDR2 SVGIG (reference sequence). The CDR3 DNA reads as TGTGCCTGTAATGAACCCTCACCCCTCCACTTT. Translated, it gives CACNEPSPLHF.

The rearrangement links TRBV6-5 to TRBJ2-5; 8 nucleotides align to TRBD1. CDR3 length: 16 residues. Unmatched junction bases numbered 9, after V lost 1 base and J lost 5 bases. Germline CDR1 reads MNHEY; CDR2 reads SVGAGI. Here the CDR3 reads CASSYYSVSGGETQYF. CDR3 nucleotides: TGTGCCAGCAGTTACTACTCGGTTTCAGGGGGCGAGACCCAGTACTTC.

The chain has TRBV25-1 and TRBJ1-2; D call uncertain. Germline loops: CDR1 MGHDK, CDR2 SYGVNS. This CDR3 has 12 residues. V shed 3 bases and J shed 8 bases, with 10 bases lying between them. The CDR3 reads CASSEEIGGYTF. In DNA, the CDR3 is TGTGCCAGCAGTGAGGAGATTGGGGGCTACACCTTC.

This chain links TRBV30 with TRBJ1-5, with TRBD1 matching over 7 bases. The germline V gene has CDR1 GTSNPN and CDR2 SVGIG (reference sequence). The trim removed 1 base at V and 0 bases at J, leaving 3 bases unmatched. The CDR3 runs to 15 residues. CDR3 loop: CAWSEGAYSNQPQHF. The CDR3 nucleotides are TGTGCCTGGAGTGAGGGGGCCTATAGCAATCAGCCCCAGCATTTT. The full variable domain, its missing parts supplied by reference TRBV30 and TRBJ1-5, is SQTIHQWPATLVQPVGSPLSLECTVEGTSNPNLYWYRQAAGRGLQLLFYSVGIGQISSEVPQNLSASRPQDRQFILSSKKLLLSDSGFYLCAWSEGAYSNQPQHFGDGTRLSIL.

V usage is TRBV2 and J usage is TRBJ2-2, with a weak D call TRBD2 (6 bases). V dropped 9 bases and J dropped 7 bases, with 24 bases sitting between them. CDR1 and CDR2 (germline): SNHLY, FYNNEI. The CDR3 length is 16 residues. CDR3 nucleotides: TGTGCCAGTAAACCCGGGACTCTTATAAAGGGCGGGGAGCTGTTTTTT. It yields the protein CASKPGTLIKGGELFF.

The chain has TRBV10-1 and TRBJ2-5, with TRBD2 matching over 12 bases. The V and J ends lost 6 bases and 2 bases, in that order; junction bases with no gene match: 13. The CDR3 length is 18 residues. Germline V gives CDR1 WNHNN, CDR2 SYGVQD (reference sequence). The CDR3 region has the DNA TGCGCCAGCAGACTTCTAGCGGGGGGGCCTATTATTCAAGAGACCCAGTACTTC. This translates into CASRLLAGGPIIQETQYF.

This clone was seen just once. The chain uses TRBV7-9 and TRBJ2-1; 10 bases match TRBD2. The J segment lost 13 bases and the V segment lost 1 base, leaving 13 bases of the junction unmatched. Germline CDR1 SEHNR, CDR2 FQNEAQ (reference sequence). The CDR3 runs 16 residues. Here the CDR3 DNA reads TGTGCCAGCAGCTTAGGAGGGTTAGCGGGGGGATCGTATCAGTTCTTC. It codes for CASSLGGLAGGSYQFF.